This T cell receptor beta chain was obtained from a study of tumor-infiltrating lymphocytes in primary liver carcinoma. Co-extracting RNA and DNA was done with roughly 17-32 mg of unsorted bulk tissue as input. Germline V lookup: CDR1 LGHNT, CDR2 FRNRAP. This CDR3 is built from 8 residues. As to this clonotype: Given the absence of the conserved phenylalanine or tryptophan at the CDR3 end, a read error is likely.

TCR beta cDNA came from roughly 450 ng total RNA, primed with a constant-region primer. Slightly modified ARM-PCR, run as three nested multiplex PCR rounds, produced the TCR beta libraries. A C-beta reverse primer was combined with TRBV1-TRBV30 forward primers in the first two PCR rounds, and each round had 9 to 10 cycles. Each CDR3 protein is one row after TCRdb ran MiXCR on the multiplex PCR reads. The sample has approximately 92,000 distinct CDR3 sequences; 55% to 70% are singletons. The TCR sequence derives from a woman aged 55-70 years with primary liver carcinoma and hepatitis B virus infection. The specimen was liver tumor tissue from sampling region 5. Described subset: tumor region T5, tumor centre. The genes are TRBV12-5 and TRBJ2-7; no firm D call. The CDR3 DNA follows: TGTGCTAATGGTGGGCAGTACATC. Amino acid sequence: CANGGQYI.